Each of the 14 T cell receptor beta chains below was sequenced from the same sample in a study of control samples from healthy donors and cancer patients. The data were produced by immunoSEQ multiplex PCR, yet TCRdb's version contains in-frame clones alone and is incomplete. The sample records about 100,000 clones, around 89% being singletons. The material sequenced was blood. Source of these receptors: a young man in good health.

In nucleotides, the CDR3 is TGTGCCATCAGTGGAACTACGGCCATGAACACTGAAGCTTTCTTT. It encodes CAISGTTAMNTEAFF. This chain uses TRBV10-3 with TRBJ1-1; no firm D call. The CDR3 covers 15 residues. V was shortened by 4 bases and J by 0 bases, with 12 bases between the two germline ends. CDR1 and CDR2 (germline): ENHRY, SYGVKD.

This chain links TRBV3-1 (or the pseudogene TRBV3-2) with TRBJ2-3; 8 bases agree with TRBD1. Unmatched junction bases numbered 8, after V lost 4 bases and J lost 5 bases. The CDR3 covers 15 residues. Looked up from germline, CDR1 is LGHDT and CDR2 is YNNKEL (reference sequence). This chain's CDR3 is CASSLRTGSKDTQYF. The CDR3 bases are TGTGCCAGCAGCCTCCGGACAGGGTCTAAAGATACGCAGTATTTT.

The chain has TRBV15 and TRBJ2-7, with D possibly TRBD2 on 5 matching bases. Germline CDR1 LNHNV, CDR2 YYDKDF (reference sequence). The CDR3 covers 16 residues. V was shortened by 0 bases and J by 3 bases, with 15 bases between the two germline ends. CDR3 bases: TGTGCCACCAGCAGAGATCCGTGGGCGGGTCACTACGAGCAGTACGTC. Encoded protein: CATSRDPWAGHYEQYV.

This clone was seen only once. The V gene is TRBV5-4, the J gene TRBJ1-3; 8 bases fit TRBD1. The germline gives CDR1 SGHNT, CDR2 YYREEE (reference sequence). The CDR3 totals 16 residues. V gave up 4 bases and J gave up 0 bases; unmatched junction bases: 6. The CDR3 coding sequence is TGTGCCAGCAGCATACAGGGGGTCACCTCTGGAAACACCATATATTTT. Residues: CASSIQGVTSGNTIYF.

The rearrangement links TRBV4-1 to TRBJ2-2; TRBD2 aligns across 12 bases. J was trimmed by 0 bases and V by 2 bases; bases with no gene match: 4. CDR1 and CDR2 from the germline V gene are MGHRA and YSYEKL. This CDR3 comprises 18 residues. The CDR3 spells CASSQSASGGANTGELFF. DNA of the CDR3: TGCGCCAGCAGCCAATCGGCTAGCGGGGGGGCGAACACCGGGGAGCTGTTTTTT.

This sequence joins TRBV6-5 and TRBJ1-1; D might be TRBD1 (6 bases). This CDR3 region has 15 residues. V lost 0 bases and J lost 1, with 9 bases in between. Germline lookup yields CDR1 MNHEY and CDR2 SVGAGI. Here the CDR3 reads CASSYSQGKNTEAFF. CDR3 DNA sequence: TGTGCCAGCAGTTACTCGCAGGGGAAGAACACTGAAGCTTTCTTT.

This clone was seen a handful of times. The chain joins TRBV6-5 to TRBJ1-2, with a weak D call TRBD1 (6 bases). This CDR3 is built from 13 residues. Trimming took 7 bases from V and 5 from J, leaving 14 bases between them. The germline CDR1 and CDR2 sequences are MNHEY and SVGAGI. CDR3 in amino acids: CASMGPTGYGYTF. The CDR3 coding sequence is TGTGCCAGCATGGGCCCCACAGGGTATGGCTACACCTTC.

The J gene is TRBJ2-1, the V gene TRBV19; D may be TRBD1 or TRBD2 (5 bases each). The germline CDR1 and CDR2 sequences are LNHDA and SQIVND (reference sequence). V was cut by 4 bases and J by 7 bases, with 20 bases left in between. The CDR3 totals 16 residues. The CDR3 loop reads CASSTSPGPYPNEQFF. CDR3 DNA sequence: TGTGCCAGTAGTACCTCTCCGGGACCCTACCCTAATGAGCAGTTCTTC.

CDR3 nucleotide sequence: TGTGCCAGCTCACCCCTTATAGAGGCAGATACGCAGTATTTT. It codes for CASSPLIEADTQYF. The chain links TRBV18 to TRBJ2-3, with D uncertain. Germline V CDR1 and CDR2: KGHSH, LQKENI. V gave up 3 bases and J gave up 4 bases, with 11 bases separating them. This CDR3 spans 14 amino acids.

This clone turned up a few times. The chain recombines TRBV6-5 with TRBJ1-1; D gene uncertain. Per germline, CDR1 MNHEY and CDR2 SVGAGI. Trimming left V 6 bases short and J 7 bases short, with 12 bases between. CDR3 length: 12 amino acids. The CDR3 DNA sequence: TGTGCCAGCAGGTATACGGCCGATGAAGCTTTCTTT. It codes for CASRYTADEAFF.

V gene TRBV7-8 combines with J gene TRBJ2-7; weak D call: TRBD1 (6 bases). This CDR3 comprises 13 residues. CDR1 SGHVS and CDR2 FQNEAQ come from the germline V gene. Trimming cost V 5 bases and J 3 bases, with 11 bases left between them. CDR3 region: CASSLTGFYEQYF. The CDR3 coding sequence is TGTGCCAGCAGCCTCACAGGGTTCTACGAGCAGTACTTC.

V usage is TRBV30 and J usage is TRBJ1-1, with 7 bases lining up with TRBD1. Germline V gene data show CDR1 as GTSNPN and CDR2 as SVGIG (reference sequence). V lost 7 bases, J lost 0 bases, and 17 bases stayed unmatched. This CDR3 is 17 amino acids long. CDR3 sequence (DNA): TGTGCCTCAAAAGAAGGGACAGACTGGACCATGAACACTGAAGCTTTCTTT. This gives the protein CASKEGTDWTMNTEAFF.

The chain is built from TRBV21-1 and TRBJ2-4; TRBD1 is the table's D call, not checked against the DNA. TRBV21-1 is deemed a pseudogene. This CDR3 is 13 amino acids long. CDR3 region: CASSNGTERIQYF. The CDR3 DNA reads as TGTGCCAGCAGCAACGGGACAGAACGAATTCAGTACTTC.

This chain uses TRBV11-2 with TRBJ2-7, with TRBD2 matching 8 bases. V dropped 4 bases and J dropped 3; count of bases not matched to a gene: 5. CDR3 length: 14 residues. From germline, CDR1 is SGHAT and CDR2 FQNNGV. This CDR3 is CASSSLAGHYEQYF. CDR3 sequence (DNA): TGTGCCAGCAGCTCTCTAGCGGGTCACTACGAGCAGTACTTC.